A selection of T cell receptor beta chains follows, all from one sample in a study of radiation and T cells in renal cell carcinoma. TCRdb's table, derived via immunoSEQ multiplex PCR, lists solely in-frame clones and lacks some. The sample holds 150,000 or so clones, approximately 87% seen once. Sequencing used blood, obtained from a patient whose treatment included radiotherapy and nephrectomy. These receptor sequences come from a woman aged 45-60 years with renal cell carcinoma. CDR3s include the opening cysteine and the closing phenylalanine or tryptophan.

cdr3_length	j_call	v_call	cdr3_aa
16	TRBJ1-5	TRBV4-1	CASSQDFGEGNQPQHF
14	TRBJ2-7	TRBV4-1	CASSQAQGSYEQYF
14	TRBJ2-3	TRBV6-1	CASSEVGGTDTQYF
15	TRBJ1-5	TRBV7-2	CASSLGGGGNQPQHF
13	TRBJ2-2	TRBV5-6	CASSPVDTGELFF
14	TRBJ1-3	TRBV6-6	CASSRPGSGNTIYF
14	TRBJ2-1	TRBV6-5	CASSPTGLAGGWFF
14	TRBJ2-4	TRBV19	CASSIAGGQNIQYF
14	TRBJ1-5	TRBV7-9	CASSLVTVGQPQHF
16	TRBJ2-2	TRBV5-1	CASSLDLTMNTGELFF
14	TRBJ1-4	TRBV6-5	CASRPGGRDEKLFF
12	TRBJ1-4	TRBV5-1	CASRQGDEKLFF
13	TRBJ1-3	TRBV6-5	CASKQGLGNTIYF
13	TRBJ1-2	TRBV10-3	CAISSQGAGGYTF
16	TRBJ2-7	TRBV15	CATSRGFGQGRYEQYF
13	TRBJ1-2	TRBV6-1	CATSLEQGWGYTF
13	TRBJ2-1	TRBV19	CASSIAAGNEQFF
15	TRBJ2-7	TRBV4-2	CASSQETEDSYEQYF
10	TRBJ1-5	TRBV19	CASGPQPQHF
14	TRBJ1-2	TRBV6-1	CASSERSSRGGYTF
15	TRBJ1-4	TRBV4-3	CASSQAGTGGEKLFF